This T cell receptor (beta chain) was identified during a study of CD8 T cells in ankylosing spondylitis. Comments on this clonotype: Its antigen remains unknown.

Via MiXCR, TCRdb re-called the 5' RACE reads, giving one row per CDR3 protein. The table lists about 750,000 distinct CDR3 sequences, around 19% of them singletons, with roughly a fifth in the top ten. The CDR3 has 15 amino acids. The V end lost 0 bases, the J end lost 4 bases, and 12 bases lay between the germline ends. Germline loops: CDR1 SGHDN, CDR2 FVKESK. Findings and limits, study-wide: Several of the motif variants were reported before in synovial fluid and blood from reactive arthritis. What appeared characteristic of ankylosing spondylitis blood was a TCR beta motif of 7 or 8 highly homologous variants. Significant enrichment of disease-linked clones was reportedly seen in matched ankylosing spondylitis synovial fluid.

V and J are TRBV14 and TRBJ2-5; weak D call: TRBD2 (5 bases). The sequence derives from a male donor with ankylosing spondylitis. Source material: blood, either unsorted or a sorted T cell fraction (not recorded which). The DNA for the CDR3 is TGTGCCAGCAGCCAAGAACCCGGGGTAGGAGAGACCCAGTACTTC. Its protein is CASSQEPGVGETQYF.